The 26 T cell receptor beta chains given below trace back to one sample, sequenced in a study of cytotoxic CD8 clonotypes in ibrutinib-treated CLL. TCRdb's table, derived via immunoSEQ multiplex PCR, lists solely in-frame clones and lacks some. The table has about 300,000 clones, about 72% seen once. This sample comprised PBMCs, obtained at disease progression, from a patient treated with ibrutinib. The receptors stem from a human donor with chronic lymphocytic leukemia.

The rearrangement uses TRBV11-2 and TRBJ2-2, with 7 nucleotides matching TRBD1. In germline, CDR1 is SGHAT, CDR2 FQNNGV. The trim removed 0 bases at V and 6 bases at J, leaving 7 bases unmatched. This CDR3 region has 16 residues. CDR3 bases: TGTGCCAGCAGCTTAGAAGGGGGCAGCCTGCCCGGGGAGCTGTTTTTT. It translates to CASSLEGGSLPGELFF.

V is TRBV6-5 and J is TRBJ2-7; TRBD1 is a possible D gene (6 bases). V lost 11 bases, J lost 2 bases, and 19 bases lay in between. The CDR3 totals 14 residues. Germline V lookup: CDR1 MNHEY, CDR2 SVGAGI. CDR3 amino acids: CAPTGAVATYEQYF. The CDR3 DNA reads TGTGCCCCGACAGGAGCAGTGGCGACCTACGAGCAGTACTTC.

The J gene is TRBJ2-7, the V gene TRBV29-1, with a possible D match to TRBD2 (6 bases). This CDR3 has 13 residues. V dropped 3 bases and J dropped 0 bases, with 9 bases sitting between them. Germline CDR1 reads SQVTM; CDR2 reads ANQGSEA. Here the CDR3 reads CSVDSGDSYEQYF. The CDR3 nucleotides read TGCAGCGTTGATTCGGGGGACTCCTACGAGCAGTACTTC.

The genes are TRBV2 and TRBJ1-6; D is perhaps TRBD1 (6 bases). Germline loops: CDR1 SNHLY, CDR2 FYNNEI. The CDR3 covers 18 residues. Trimming cost V 5 bases and J 0 bases, with 17 bases left between them. CDR3 amino acids: CASSSGVPLFSYNSPLHF. CDR3 sequence (DNA): TGTGCCAGCAGTTCAGGGGTTCCGCTGTTCTCCTATAATTCACCCCTCCACTTT.

The chain joins TRBV6-1 to TRBJ2-7; TRBD2 agrees at 8 bases. Germline V gene lookup returns CDR1 MNHNS and CDR2 SASEGT. Trimming at V came to 5 bases and at J to 4 bases, leaving 7 bases not matched to a gene. The CDR3 is made up of 14 amino acids. CDR3 DNA: TGTGCCAGCAGTACGTTAGCGGGGAAGTACGAGCAGTACTTC. Amino acid sequence: CASSTLAGKYEQYF.

The J gene is TRBJ2-5, the V gene TRBV4-1; the D is unclear. CDR1 is MGHRA, CDR2 YSYEKL, per germline. The CDR3 runs 14 residues. Trimming shortened V by 2 bases and J by 3 bases, and 10 bases separated the two germline ends. CDR3 DNA: TGCGCCAGCAGCCAAACCCATTGGGAAGAGACCCAGTACTTC. Translated: CASSQTHWEETQYF.

V usage is TRBV4-1 and J usage is TRBJ2-7, with 7 positions matching TRBD2. Unmatched junction bases numbered 13, after V lost 3 bases and J lost 5 bases. The V gene's germline CDR1 is MGHRA and CDR2 YSYEKL. CDR3 size: 16 residues. CDR3 protein: CASSQILGGLLDEQYF. The DNA for the CDR3 is TGCGCCAGCAGCCAGATTTTGGGGGGGTTACTCGACGAGCAGTACTTC.

V and J are TRBV7-9 and TRBJ2-1, with 7 bases identical to TRBD2. The trim removed 3 bases at V and 9 bases at J, leaving 14 bases unmatched. Germline V gives CDR1 SEHNR, CDR2 FQNEAQ (reference sequence). This CDR3 spans 16 amino acids. As DNA, the CDR3 is TGTGCCAGCAGCTTTCCAGCGGGGCTAGTTATCCCTGAGCAGTTCTTC. Its translation is CASSFPAGLVIPEQFF.

This clone was seen a handful of times. This chain joins TRBV29-1 and TRBJ2-3, with unresolved D. Germline lookup yields CDR1 SQVTM and CDR2 ANQGSEA. The CDR3 extends over 8 amino acids. The V end was cut by 4 bases, the J end by 12 bases, with 5 bases between. In DNA, the CDR3 is TGCAGCGTTGGACCCCAGTATTTT. Protein: CSVGPQYF.

The rearrangement uses TRBV5-1 and TRBJ1-5; D is uncertain. CDR1 is SGHRS and CDR2 is YFSETQ in the germline V gene. Trimming pared 2 bases from V and 6 bases from J, leaving 6 bases between. This CDR3 has 12 residues. The CDR3 DNA reads as TGCGCCAGCAGCTTTCAGATTCAGCCCCAGCATTTT. Translation gives CASSFQIQPQHF.

The chain couples TRBV18 to TRBJ1-2; 7 bases line up with TRBD1. The trim removed 3 bases at V and 5 bases at J, leaving 3 bases unmatched. This CDR3 is built from 13 residues. Germline V lookup: CDR1 KGHSH, CDR2 LQKENI. CDR3 protein: CASSPGQPYGYTF. CDR3 nucleotide sequence: TGTGCCAGCTCACCGGGACAGCCTTATGGCTACACCTTC.

About this clone itself: The sample has other DNA sequences that encode this CDR3 too. V gene TRBV29-1 combines with J gene TRBJ1-1; unclear D gene. Germline-derived CDR1 and CDR2 are SQVTM and ANQGSEA. The CDR3 covers 12 residues. Trimming pared 3 bases from V and 1 base from J, leaving 6 bases between. The CDR3 bases are TGCAGCGTTGATAGAGCGAACACTGAAGCTTTCTTT. Translating gives CSVDRANTEAFF.

CDR3 nucleotide sequence: TGTGCCAGTAGTATTACAGGGCCTCAGCCCCAGCATTTT. Its protein is CASSITGPQPQHF. The V call is TRBV19, the J call TRBJ1-5; tentative D call: TRBD1 (6 bases). CDR1 LNHDA and CDR2 SQIVND come from the germline V gene (reference sequence). V gave up 3 bases and J gave up 6 bases, with 9 bases separating them. The CDR3 extends over 13 amino acids.

The chain joins TRBV27 to TRBJ2-7, with 7 bases aligning to TRBD1. The length of the CDR3 is 16 residues. Germline CDR1 and CDR2: MNHEY and SMNVEV (reference sequence). V shed 3 bases and J 0 bases; nucleotides not matched to a gene: 8. The CDR3 spells CASSFSRTGHSYEQYF. CDR3 nucleotides: TGTGCCAGCAGTTTCTCACGGACAGGTCACTCCTACGAGCAGTACTTC.

The rearrangement uses TRBV5-1 and TRBJ1-1; weak D call: TRBD1 (6 bases). With 5 bases removed from V and 1 base from J, the gap between germline ends came to 18 bases. The CDR3 has 16 residues. Germline loops: CDR1 SGHRS, CDR2 YFSETQ. CDR3 residues: CASSARGWVRNTEAFF. CDR3 DNA sequence: TGCGCCAGCAGTGCCAGGGGATGGGTCAGGAACACTGAAGCTTTCTTT.

The DNA for the CDR3 is TGCGCCAGCAGCTTGGCCGATCCCACCGTCTACGAGCAGTACTTC. This translates into CASSLADPTVYEQYF. The chain recombines TRBV5-1 with TRBJ2-7; unclear D gene. V shed 0 bases and J shed 3 bases, with 13 bases lying between them. This CDR3 comprises 15 residues. From germline, CDR1 is SGHRS and CDR2 YFSETQ.

The chain carries TRBV21-1 and TRBJ2-7; the D call in the table, TRBD2, was not verified against the DNA. TRBV21-1 is shown as a pseudogene. The CDR3 totals 17 residues. CDR3 DNA: TGTGCCAGCAGCAAAGTAGTGGAGGGGCCCAGCTCCTACGAGCAGTACTTC. Its translation: CASSKVVEGPSSYEQYF.

This rearrangement joins TRBV7-8 to TRBJ2-5; the D is unclear. V lost 3 bases and J lost 6, with 8 bases in between. This CDR3 region has 12 residues. Germline CDR1 reads SGHVS; CDR2 reads FQNEAQ. The CDR3 sequence is CASSLSGQTQYF. The CDR3 DNA follows: TGTGCCAGCAGCTTGAGTGGGCAGACCCAGTACTTC.

This clone was seen a handful of times. The J gene is TRBJ1-5, the V gene TRBV6-5; TRBD1 matches 7 bases. This CDR3 has 13 amino acids. Trimming removed 6 bases from V and 3 bases from J; junction bases left unmatched: 2. Germline V lookup: CDR1 MNHEY, CDR2 SVGAGI. The CDR3 DNA sequence: TGTGCCAGCAGGGACAGGAACAATCAGCCCCAGCATTTT. As protein: CASRDRNNQPQHF.

The chain is built from TRBV2 and TRBJ2-1; 9 bases match TRBD1. The CDR3 has 14 amino acids. CDR1 and CDR2 (germline): SNHLY, FYNNEI. V dropped 6 bases and J dropped 6; count of bases not matched to a gene: 6. The DNA of the CDR3 is TGTGCCAGCAGGGTGAACAGGGGGCTCAATGAGCAGTTCTTC. It translates to CASRVNRGLNEQFF.

The V and J genes are TRBV7-9 and TRBJ1-1, with D possibly matching TRBD1 (6 bases). Germline V gene sequence: CDR1 SEHNR, CDR2 FQNEAQ (reference sequence). This CDR3 has 13 residues. The ends were cut back, 3 bases at V and 2 bases at J, with 7 bases in the middle. CDR3 residues: CASSLGHNTEAFF. CDR3 bases: TGTGCCAGCAGCTTGGGACACAACACTGAAGCTTTCTTT.

Regarding this clone: Other DNA sequences in this specimen translate into the identical CDR3. The chain couples TRBV27 to TRBJ2-1; TRBD1 matches at 7 bases. Germline-derived CDR1 and CDR2 are MNHEY and SMNVEV (reference sequence). V shed 4 bases, J shed 4 bases, and the junction held 1 base outside the gene matches. The CDR3 sequence is 13 residues long. CDR3 bases: TGTGCCAGCAGTTCGACAGGGTACAATGAGCAGTTCTTC. It is translated as CASSSTGYNEQFF.

This clone came up once. V is TRBV5-4 and J is TRBJ2-5; D not certain. The germline CDR1 and CDR2 sequences are SGHNT and YYREEE (reference sequence). This CDR3 is 14 amino acids long. V was pared by 1 base and J by 1 base, with 8 bases between. CDR3 amino acids: CASSLLAVQETQYF. The DNA of the CDR3 is TGTGCCAGCAGCTTGTTAGCAGTCCAAGAGACCCAGTACTTC.

V is TRBV14 and J is TRBJ1-1; D is ambiguous. The V gene lost 3 bases and the J gene lost 1 base, with 6 bases spanning the gap. The CDR3 is made up of 13 amino acids. Germline CDR1 SGHDN, CDR2 FVKESK. In nucleotides, the CDR3 is TGTGCCAGCAGCCACCACAAGAACACTGAAGCTTTCTTT. Its translation is CASSHHKNTEAFF.

CDR3 sequence: CASSLRAGASTDTQYF. CDR3 nucleotide sequence: TGTGCCAGCAGCTTAAGGGCCGGAGCTAGCACAGATACGCAGTATTTT. The V and J genes are TRBV7-6 and TRBJ2-3, with D hard to call. Trimming took 2 bases from V and 0 from J, leaving 12 bases between them. Looked up from germline, CDR1 is SGHVS and CDR2 is FNYEAQ. The CDR3 sequence is 16 residues long.

V usage is TRBV6-5 and J usage is TRBJ2-5, with 8 bases that match TRBD2. CDR1 is MNHEY and CDR2 is SVGAGI in the germline V gene. With V trimmed by 5 bases and J by 11 bases, 4 bases remained unmatched. CDR3 length: 11 residues. This CDR3 is CASSSGGPQYF. CDR3 in DNA: TGTGCCAGCAGTAGCGGGGGCCCTCAGTACTTC.